One sample yielded the 3 T cell receptor beta chains listed below, sequenced in a study of cytomegalovirus exposure and HLA in healthy donors. 60 Vbeta and 13 Jbeta primers were used in PCR. The assay was immunoSEQ multiplex PCR, and TCRdb's table has in-frame clones only and misses some. Among some 150,000 clones, around 84% were seen once, and the ten largest hold approximately 2.7%. The sequenced material came from PBMCs. The receptors derive from a boy aged 2 to 10 in good health and CMV-seronegative.

The chain carries TRBV18 and TRBJ2-3; 8 nucleotides agree with TRBD1. The CDR3 runs to 16 residues. Germline values: CDR1 KGHSH, CDR2 LQKENI. With V trimmed by 3 bases and J by 4 bases, 9 bases remained unmatched. This CDR3 is CASSPTMDRVADTQYF. CDR3 DNA sequence: TGTGCCAGCTCACCGACTATGGACAGGGTAGCAGATACGCAGTATTTT.

V is TRBV19 and J is TRBJ1-2; the D is unclear. Germline V gives CDR1 LNHDA, CDR2 SQIVND (reference sequence). Trimming took 3 bases from V and 8 from J, leaving 22 bases between them. The CDR3 loop spans 16 amino acids. The CDR3 protein is CASSISGLRRGRGYTF. The CDR3 DNA sequence: TGTGCCAGTAGTATCTCTGGGCTACGGAGAGGGCGAGGCTACACCTTC.

This clone has more than one count but fewer than ten. This sequence joins TRBV2 and TRBJ1-2; TRBD1 agrees at 8 bases. J gave up 6 bases and V 6 bases, and 6 bases lay outside the gene matches. The CDR3 totals 13 residues. From germline, CDR1 is SNHLY and CDR2 FYNNEI. The CDR3 DNA reads TGTGCCAGCAGGGTAGGGACAGGAGATGGCTACACCTTC. This translates into CASRVGTGDGYTF.